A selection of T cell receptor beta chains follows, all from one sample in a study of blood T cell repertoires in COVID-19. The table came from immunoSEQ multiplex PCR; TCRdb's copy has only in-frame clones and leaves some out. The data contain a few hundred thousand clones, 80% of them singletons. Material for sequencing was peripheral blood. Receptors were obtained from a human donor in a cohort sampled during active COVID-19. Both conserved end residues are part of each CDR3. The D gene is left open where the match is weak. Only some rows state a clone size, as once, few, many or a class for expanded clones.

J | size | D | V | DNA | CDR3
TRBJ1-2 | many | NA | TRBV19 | TGTGCCAGTAGTATTACCAGGAACTATGGCTACACCTTC | CASSITRNYGYTF
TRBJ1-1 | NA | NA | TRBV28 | TGTGCCAGCATAACGAGAACTGAAGCTTTCTTT | CASITRTEAFF
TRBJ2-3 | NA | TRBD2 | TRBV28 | TGTGCCAGCAGTTTGGCGGGAGGGACCCCAGATACGCAGTATTTT | CASSLAGGTPDTQYF
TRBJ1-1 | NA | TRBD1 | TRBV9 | TGTGCCAGCAGCGTAGAGGGGACAGGGTACACTGAAGCTTTCTTT | CASSVEGTGYTEAFF
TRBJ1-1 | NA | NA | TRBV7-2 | TGTGCCAGCAGCTTATACCGACAGAACACTGAAGCTTTCTTT | CASSLYRQNTEAFF
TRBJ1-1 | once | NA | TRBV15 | TGTGCCACCAGCAGAGTACAGGGCAGTGAAGCTTTCTTT | CATSRVQGSEAFF
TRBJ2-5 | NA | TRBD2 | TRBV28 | TGTGCCAGCAGTTTCCAGCGAGCGGGAGGTTCGGAAGAGACCCAGTACTTC | CASSFQRAGGSEETQYF
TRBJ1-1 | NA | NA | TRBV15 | TGTGCCACCAGCCCTCAGCCGGGTCTCACTGAAGCTTTCTTT | CATSPQPGLTEAFF
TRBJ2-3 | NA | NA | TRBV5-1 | TGCGCCAGCAGCGCATACACCTTATCGGGTTTTCGCACAGATACGCAGTATTTT | CASSAYTLSGFRTDTQYF
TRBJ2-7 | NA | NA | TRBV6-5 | TGTGCCAGCAGAAGCCGGGACACCAGGACCTACGAGCAGTACTTC | CASRSRDTRTYEQYF
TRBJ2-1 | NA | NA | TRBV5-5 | TGTGCCAGCAGCTTGACTAGTAACAATGAGCAGTTCTTC | CASSLTSNNEQFF
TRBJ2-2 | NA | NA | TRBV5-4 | TGTGCCAGCAGCTTCCGACAGCCATCCGCCGGGGAGCTGTTTTTT | CASSFRQPSAGELFF
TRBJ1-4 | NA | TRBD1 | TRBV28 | TGTGCCACAGGGGGGTATGCAACTAATGAAAAACTGTTTTTT | CATGGYATNEKLFF